This record looks at one T cell receptor (beta chain) sequence and its context. The data are from a study of PD-1 blockade in classical Hodgkin lymphoma. Produced via immunoSEQ multiplex PCR; TCRdb's table is partial and in-frame only. Of over 60,000 clones listed, roughly 93% are singletons. CDR1 SGHAT and CDR2 FQNNGV come from the germline V gene. V was clipped by 4 bases and J by 10 bases; unmatched bases: 9. The CDR3 loop spans 16 amino acids. Time point of the sample: newly diagnosed, previously untreated cHL patient sample. Sequenced: peripheral blood mononuclear cells (PBMCs). V usage is TRBV11-2 and J usage is TRBJ2-1; 14 nucleotides align to TRBD2. The sequence came from a human donor with classical Hodgkin lymphoma. CDR3 nucleotides: TGTGCCAGCAGCTCCCCGGGACTAGCGGGAGCAGTGGAGCAGTTCTTC. Translated: CASSSPGLAGAVEQFF.